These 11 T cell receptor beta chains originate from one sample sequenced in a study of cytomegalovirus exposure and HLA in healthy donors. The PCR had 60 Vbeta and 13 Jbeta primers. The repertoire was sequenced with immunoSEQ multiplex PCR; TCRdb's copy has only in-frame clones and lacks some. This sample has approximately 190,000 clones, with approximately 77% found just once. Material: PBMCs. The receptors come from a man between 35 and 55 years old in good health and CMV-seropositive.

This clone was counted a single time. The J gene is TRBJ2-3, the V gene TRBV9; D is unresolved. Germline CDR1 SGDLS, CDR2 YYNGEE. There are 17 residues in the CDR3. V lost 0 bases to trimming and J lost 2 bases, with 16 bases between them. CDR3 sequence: CASSVGLKPLYTDTQYF. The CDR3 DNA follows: TGTGCCAGCAGCGTAGGGCTCAAACCCCTTTACACAGATACGCAGTATTTT.

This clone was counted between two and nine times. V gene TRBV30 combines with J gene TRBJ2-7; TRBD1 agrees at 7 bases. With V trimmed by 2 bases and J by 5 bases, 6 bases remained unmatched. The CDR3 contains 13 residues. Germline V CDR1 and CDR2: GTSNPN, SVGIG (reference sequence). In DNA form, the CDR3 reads TGTGCCTGGAGTACAGGGGATCGTCACGAGCAGTACTTC. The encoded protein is CAWSTGDRHEQYF.

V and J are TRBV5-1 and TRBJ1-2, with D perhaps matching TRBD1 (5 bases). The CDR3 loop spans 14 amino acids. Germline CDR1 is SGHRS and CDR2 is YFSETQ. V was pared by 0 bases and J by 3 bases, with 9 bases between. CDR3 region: CASSLAGGDYGYTF. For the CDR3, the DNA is TGCGCCAGCAGCTTGGCCGGGGGGGACTATGGCTACACCTTC.

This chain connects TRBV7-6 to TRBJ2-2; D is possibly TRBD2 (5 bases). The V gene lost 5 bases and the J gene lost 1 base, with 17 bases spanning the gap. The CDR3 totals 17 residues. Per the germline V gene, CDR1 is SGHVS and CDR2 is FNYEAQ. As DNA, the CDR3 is TGTGCCAGCAGCCCCTCGTCCGGGAACAAGAACACCGGGGAGCTGTTTTTT. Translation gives CASSPSSGNKNTGELFF.

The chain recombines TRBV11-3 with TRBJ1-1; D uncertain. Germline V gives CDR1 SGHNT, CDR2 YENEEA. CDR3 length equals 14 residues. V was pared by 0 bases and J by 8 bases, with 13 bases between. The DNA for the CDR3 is TGTGCCAGCAGCTTAGAGAGAAGGTGGGCCGAAGCTTTCTTT. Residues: CASSLERRWAEAFF.

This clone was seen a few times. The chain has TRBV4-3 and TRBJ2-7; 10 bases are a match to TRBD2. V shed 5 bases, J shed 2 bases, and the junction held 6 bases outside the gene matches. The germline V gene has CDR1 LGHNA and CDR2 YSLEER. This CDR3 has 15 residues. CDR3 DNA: TGCGCCAGCAGCACACTAGCGGGACCTACCTACGAGCAGTACTTC. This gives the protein CASSTLAGPTYEQYF.

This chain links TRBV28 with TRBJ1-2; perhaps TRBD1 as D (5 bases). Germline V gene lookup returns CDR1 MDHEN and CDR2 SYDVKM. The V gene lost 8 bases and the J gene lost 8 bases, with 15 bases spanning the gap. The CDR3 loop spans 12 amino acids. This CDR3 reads CASREQVGGYTF. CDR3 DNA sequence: TGTGCCAGCCGTGAACAGGTGGGGGGCTACACCTTC.

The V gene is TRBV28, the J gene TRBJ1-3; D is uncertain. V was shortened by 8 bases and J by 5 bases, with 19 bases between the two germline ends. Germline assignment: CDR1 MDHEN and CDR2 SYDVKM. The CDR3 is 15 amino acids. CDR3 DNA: TGTGCCAGCGCAAGCGGAGCAGTGGGGAGAAACACCATATATTTT. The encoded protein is CASASGAVGRNTIYF.

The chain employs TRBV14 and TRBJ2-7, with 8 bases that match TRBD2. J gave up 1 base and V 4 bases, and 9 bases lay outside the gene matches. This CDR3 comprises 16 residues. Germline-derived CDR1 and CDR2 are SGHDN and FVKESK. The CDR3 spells CASSPRSGLASYEQYF. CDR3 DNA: TGTGCCAGCAGCCCACGATCTGGACTAGCTTCCTACGAGCAGTACTTC.

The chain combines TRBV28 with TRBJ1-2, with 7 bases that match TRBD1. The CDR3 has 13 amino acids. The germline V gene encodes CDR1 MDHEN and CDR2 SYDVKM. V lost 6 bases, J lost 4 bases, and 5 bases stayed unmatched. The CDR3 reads CASSRRDSYGYTF. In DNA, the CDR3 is TGTGCCAGCAGCCGTCGGGACAGCTATGGCTACACCTTC.

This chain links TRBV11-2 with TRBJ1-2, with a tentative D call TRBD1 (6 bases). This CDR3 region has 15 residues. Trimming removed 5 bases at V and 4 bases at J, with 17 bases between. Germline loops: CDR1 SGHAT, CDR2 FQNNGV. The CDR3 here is CASSLNGQPGYGYTF. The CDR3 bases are TGTGCCAGCAGCCTTAACGGACAGCCGGGCTATGGCTACACCTTC. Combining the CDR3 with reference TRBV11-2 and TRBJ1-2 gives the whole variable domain EAGVAQSPRYKIIEKRQSVAFWCNPISGHATLYWYQQILGQGPKLLIQFQNNGVVDDSQLPKDRFSAERLKGVDSTLKIQPAKLEDSAVYLCASSLNGQPGYGYTFGSGTRLTVV.